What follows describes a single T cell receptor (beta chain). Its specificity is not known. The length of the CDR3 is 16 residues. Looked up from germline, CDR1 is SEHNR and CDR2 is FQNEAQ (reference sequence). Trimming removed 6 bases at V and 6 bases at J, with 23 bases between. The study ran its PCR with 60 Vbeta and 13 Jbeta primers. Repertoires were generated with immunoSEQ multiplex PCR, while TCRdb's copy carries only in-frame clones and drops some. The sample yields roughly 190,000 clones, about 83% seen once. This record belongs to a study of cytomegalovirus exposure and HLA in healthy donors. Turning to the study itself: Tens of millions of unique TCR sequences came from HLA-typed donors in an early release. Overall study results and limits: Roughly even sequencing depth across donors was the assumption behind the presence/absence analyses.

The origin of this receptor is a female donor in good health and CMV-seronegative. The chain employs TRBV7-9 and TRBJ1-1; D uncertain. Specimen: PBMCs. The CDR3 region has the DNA TGTGCCAGCAGTTCAAGCGTCACATTCCTCGCACCTGAAGCTTTCTTT. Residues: CASSSSVTFLAPEAFF.